The clone carrying this T cell receptor beta chain was detected a few times. Deletions cut 6 bases from V and 6 bases from J, with 18 bases between. CDR3 size: 14 residues. Germline loops: CDR1 MDHEN, CDR2 SYDVKM. The sample comes from a study of blood T cell repertoires in COVID-19. Whole-study context: In Cohort 3, a recovered donor had either two negative PCRs, clearance, or symptom resolution.

Ages ranged from roughly 18 to 100 years, with residence in approximately 25 US areas. Categorization into cohorts depended on clinical history that participants reported. In the authors' workflow: Amplifying reference gene primers gave estimates of nucleated cell counts. Here immunoSEQ multiplex PCR was the method, and the copy in TCRdb shows in-frame clones only, minus some. From that table come the V and J calls and clone size; the DNA was used to work out D and trimming. The repertoire holds over 110,000 clones, with approximately 84% as singletons. This chain links TRBV28 with TRBJ2-7, with a possible D match to TRBD1 (7 bases). This clonotype was obtained from a man aged 45-65 years in a cohort exposed to, infected with or recovered from COVID-19 (not recorded which). Sequencing was carried out using PBMCs or T cells enriched from blood (not recorded which). CDR3 coding DNA: TGTGCCAGCAGCCTACAAGGAGGGGGCCGCGAGCAGTACTTC. Amino acid sequence: CASSLQGGGREQYF.